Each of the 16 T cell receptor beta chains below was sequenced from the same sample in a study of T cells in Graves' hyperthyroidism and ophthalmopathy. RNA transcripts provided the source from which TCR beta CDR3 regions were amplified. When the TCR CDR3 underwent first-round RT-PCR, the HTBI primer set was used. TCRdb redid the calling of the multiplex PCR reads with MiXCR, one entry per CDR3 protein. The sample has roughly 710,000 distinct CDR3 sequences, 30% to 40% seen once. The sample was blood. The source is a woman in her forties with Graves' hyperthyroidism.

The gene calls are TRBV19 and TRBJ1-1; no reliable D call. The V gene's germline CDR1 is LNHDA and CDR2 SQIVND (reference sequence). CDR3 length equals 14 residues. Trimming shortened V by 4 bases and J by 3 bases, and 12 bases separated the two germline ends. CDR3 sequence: CASSSQRLDTEAFF. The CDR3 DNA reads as TGTGCCAGTAGTAGTCAGAGGTTGGACACTGAAGCTTTCTTT.

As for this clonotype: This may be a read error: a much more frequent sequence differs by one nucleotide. CDR3 in DNA: TGTGCCAGCACCTTCGAGGGGGGGAATGGCTACACCTTC. Translating gives CASTFEGGNGYTF. This rearrangement joins TRBV12-3 or TRBV12-4 to TRBJ1-2; possibly TRBD1 for D (6 bases). Between the trimmed V and J ends, which lost 7 bases and 6 bases, there was a span of 15 bases. The CDR3 sequence is 13 residues long.

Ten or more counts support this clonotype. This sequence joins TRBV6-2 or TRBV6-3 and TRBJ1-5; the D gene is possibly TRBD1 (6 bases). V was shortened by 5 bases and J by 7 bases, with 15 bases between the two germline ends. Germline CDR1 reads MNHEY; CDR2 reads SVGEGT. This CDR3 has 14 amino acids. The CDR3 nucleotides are TGTGCCAGCAGTCCCGACAGGAGAGGACAGCCCCAGCATTTT. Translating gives CASSPDRRGQPQHF.

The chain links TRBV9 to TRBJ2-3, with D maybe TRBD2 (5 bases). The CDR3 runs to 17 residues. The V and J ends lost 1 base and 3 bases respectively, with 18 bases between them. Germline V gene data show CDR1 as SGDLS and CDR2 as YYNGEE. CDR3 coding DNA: TGTGCCAGCAGCGTATACGCCGAGGCGGGCAGGACAGATACGCAGTATTTT. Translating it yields CASSVYAEAGRTDTQYF.

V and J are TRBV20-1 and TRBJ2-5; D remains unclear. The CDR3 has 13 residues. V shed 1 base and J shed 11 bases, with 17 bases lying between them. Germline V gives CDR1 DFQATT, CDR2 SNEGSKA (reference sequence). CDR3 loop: CSARAWLADTQYF. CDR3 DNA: TGCAGTGCTAGAGCCTGGCTTGCAGATACGCAGTACTTC.

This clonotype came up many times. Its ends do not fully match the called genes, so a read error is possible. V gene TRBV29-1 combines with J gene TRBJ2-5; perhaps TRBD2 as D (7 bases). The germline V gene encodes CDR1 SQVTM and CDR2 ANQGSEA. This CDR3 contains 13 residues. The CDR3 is CSVDGGAGETHYF. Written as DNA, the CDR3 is TGCAGCGTGGATGGGGGGGCCGGGGAGACCCATTACTTC.

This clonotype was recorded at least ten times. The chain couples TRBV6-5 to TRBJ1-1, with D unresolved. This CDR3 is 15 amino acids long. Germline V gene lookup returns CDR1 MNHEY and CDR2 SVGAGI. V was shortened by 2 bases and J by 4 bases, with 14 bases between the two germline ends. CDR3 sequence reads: CASSYQEGSGTEAFF. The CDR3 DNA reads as TGTGCCAGCAGTTACCAGGAGGGTTCGGGCACTGAAGCTTTCTTT.

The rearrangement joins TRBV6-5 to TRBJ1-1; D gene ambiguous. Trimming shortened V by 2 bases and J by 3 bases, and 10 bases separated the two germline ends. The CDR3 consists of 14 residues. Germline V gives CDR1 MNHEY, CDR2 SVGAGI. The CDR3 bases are TGTGCCAGCAGTTACGTCTTACAGCACACTGAAGCTTTCTTT. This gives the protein CASSYVLQHTEAFF.

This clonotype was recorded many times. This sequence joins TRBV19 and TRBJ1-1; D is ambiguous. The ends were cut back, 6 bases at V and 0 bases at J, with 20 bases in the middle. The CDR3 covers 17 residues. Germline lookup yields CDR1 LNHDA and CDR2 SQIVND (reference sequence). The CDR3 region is CASRIFPSQTMNTEAFF. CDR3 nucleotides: TGTGCCAGTAGGATCTTCCCCTCGCAGACCATGAACACTGAAGCTTTCTTT.

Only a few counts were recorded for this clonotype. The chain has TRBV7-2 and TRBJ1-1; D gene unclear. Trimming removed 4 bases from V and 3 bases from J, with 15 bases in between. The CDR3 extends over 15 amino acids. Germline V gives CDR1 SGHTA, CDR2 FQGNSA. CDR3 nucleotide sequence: TGTGCCAGCAGCTCCCCCTATACAGAGTACACTGAAGCTTTCTTT. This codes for CASSSPYTEYTEAFF.

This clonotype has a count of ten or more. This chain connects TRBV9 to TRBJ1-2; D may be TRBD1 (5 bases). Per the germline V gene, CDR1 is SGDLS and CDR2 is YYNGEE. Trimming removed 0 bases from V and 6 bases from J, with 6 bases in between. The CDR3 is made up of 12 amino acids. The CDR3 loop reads CASSVVGHGYTF. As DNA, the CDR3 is TGTGCCAGCAGCGTAGTGGGGCATGGCTACACCTTC.

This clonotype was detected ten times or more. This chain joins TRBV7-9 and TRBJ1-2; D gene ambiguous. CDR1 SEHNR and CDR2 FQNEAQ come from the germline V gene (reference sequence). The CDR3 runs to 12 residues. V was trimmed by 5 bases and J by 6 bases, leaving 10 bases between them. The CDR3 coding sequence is TGTGCCAGCAGCCAGGCAGGTGATGGCTACACCTTC. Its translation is CASSQAGDGYTF.

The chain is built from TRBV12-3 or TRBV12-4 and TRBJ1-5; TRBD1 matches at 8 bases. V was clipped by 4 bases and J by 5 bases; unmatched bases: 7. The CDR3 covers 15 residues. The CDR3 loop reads CASSYLGQGHQPQHF. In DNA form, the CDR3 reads TGTGCCAGCAGTTACCTCGGACAGGGCCATCAGCCCCAGCATTTT.

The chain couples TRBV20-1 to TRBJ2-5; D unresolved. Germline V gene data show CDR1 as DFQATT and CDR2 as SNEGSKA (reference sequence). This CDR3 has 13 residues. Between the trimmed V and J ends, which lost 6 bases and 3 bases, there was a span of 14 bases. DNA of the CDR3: TGCAGTGCCGCAGAAGTTGGGAAAGAGACCCAGTACTTC. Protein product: CSAAEVGKETQYF.

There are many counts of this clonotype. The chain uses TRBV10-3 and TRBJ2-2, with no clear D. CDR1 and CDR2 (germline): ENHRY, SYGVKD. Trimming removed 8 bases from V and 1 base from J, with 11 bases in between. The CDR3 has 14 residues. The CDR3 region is CAIHPTENTGELFF. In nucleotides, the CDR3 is TGTGCCATCCACCCCACGGAGAACACCGGGGAGCTGTTTTTT.

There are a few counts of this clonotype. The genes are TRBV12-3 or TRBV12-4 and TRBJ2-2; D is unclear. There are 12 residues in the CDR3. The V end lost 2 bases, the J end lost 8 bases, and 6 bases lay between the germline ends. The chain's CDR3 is CASSLIEGELFF. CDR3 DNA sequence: TGTGCCAGCAGTTTAATCGAAGGGGAGCTGTTTTTT.